The text below deals with one T cell receptor (beta chain). This specimen comes from a study of blood T cell repertoires in COVID-19. Germline CDR1 and CDR2: MNHEY and SVGEGT. The CDR3 has 19 amino acids. The junction had 13 bases not matched to a gene; V was cut back by 6 bases and J by 4 bases. Assay: immunoSEQ multiplex PCR; the TCRdb copy retains only in-frame clones and omits some. The sample holds around 170,000 clones; around 80% are singletons and the top ten take 12%. The TCR originated in a man aged 45-60 years who had recovered from COVID-19. The rearrangement links TRBV6-2 or TRBV6-3 to TRBJ2-2, with 14 bases identical to TRBD2. The sequenced sample was PBMCs or T cells enriched from blood (not recorded which). CDR3 sequence (DNA): TGTGCCAGCAGCTCGCGTCGACTAGCGGGGGGGCCAGGCACCGGGGAGCTGTTTTTT. Translated: CASSSRRLAGGPGTGELFF.